The clone carrying this TCR beta chain has only one observation. Antigen specificity is unknown. This entry belongs to a study of cytomegalovirus exposure and HLA in healthy donors. General study findings and limits: The study recorded 164 TCR beta chains that were cytomegalovirus-associated. In vitro testing confirmed a few CMV-associated chains as specific for CMV antigens.

PCR was performed using 60 Vbeta and 13 Jbeta primers. TCRdb's table, derived via immunoSEQ multiplex PCR, lists solely in-frame clones and lacks some. The table records 100,000 to 150,000 clones, over 75% of them present only once. What was sequenced was PBMCs. The sequence was obtained from a man younger than 35 in good health and CMV-seropositive.

CDR3 residues: CSVEDHRVAAFF. The CDR3 DNA sequence: TGCAGCGTTGAAGATCACAGGGTGGCCGCTTTCTTT. This sequence joins TRBV29-1 and TRBJ1-1; D possibly corresponds to TRBD1 (6 bases). Germline CDR1 and CDR2: SQVTM and ANQGSEA. The CDR3 runs to 12 residues. V lost 0 bases and J lost 11, with 13 bases in between.